These 24 T cell receptor beta chains were all obtained from the same sample, sequenced in a study of shared clonotypes between healthy human individuals. Here immunoSEQ multiplex PCR was the method, and the copy in TCRdb shows in-frame clones only, minus some. The sample records 550,000 to 700,000 clones, 73% being singletons. Sequencing was done on a sample of memory CD4+ T cells sorted from blood. Stated subset: CD45RA-negative fraction. Source of these receptors: a woman in her 30s in good health.

Of note for this clone: Germline and junction disagree at one end, which may indicate a read error. J is TRBJ1-1 and V is TRBV14; no clear D gene. The CDR3 is made up of 12 amino acids. The germline gives CDR1 SGHDN, CDR2 FVKESK. In DNA, the CDR3 is TGTGCCAGCAGCCAGGAACCACGGCAGGCTCTCTTT. Amino acid sequence: CASSQEPRQALF.

The chain couples TRBV28 to TRBJ1-1; 7 bases agree with TRBD1. V lost 5 bases to trimming and J lost 8 bases; unmatched junction nucleotides: 11. CDR3 size: 14 residues. From germline, CDR1 is MDHEN and CDR2 SYDVKM. In DNA form, the CDR3 reads TGTGCCAGCAGTAAACCCGACAGGGTGGGGGAAGCTTTCTTT. Translated: CASSKPDRVGEAFF.

The chain is built from TRBV5-1 and TRBJ2-1; D may be TRBD2 (5 bases). This CDR3 has 16 amino acids. The germline CDR1 and CDR2 sequences are SGHRS and YFSETQ. Trimming stripped 4 bases from V and 5 bases from J, with 19 bases between. The CDR3 sequence is CASSLTIGVPNNEQFF. The CDR3 nucleotides read TGCGCCAGCAGCCTGACTATTGGGGTCCCAAACAATGAGCAGTTCTTC. The variable domain in full, completed from reference TRBV5-1 and TRBJ2-1, reads KAGVTQTPRYLIKTRGQQVTLSCSPISGHRSVSWYQQTPGQGLQFLFEYFSETQRNKGNFPGRFSGRQFSNSRSEMNVSTLELGDSALYLCASSLTIGVPNNEQFFGPGTRLTVL.

In this sample, this clone turned up a few times. The same CDR3 also results from other DNA sequences found in this sample. V usage is TRBV20-1 and J usage is TRBJ2-7; D unclear. The CDR3 has 10 amino acids. The ends were cut back, 6 bases at V and 2 bases at J, with 5 bases in the middle. Germline CDR1 is DFQATT and CDR2 is SNEGSKA (reference sequence). For the CDR3, the DNA is TGCAGTGCCGGACCCTACGAGCAGTACTTC. As protein: CSAGPYEQYF.

This clone was detected a few times. The chain links TRBV7-2 to TRBJ2-1; D remains unclear. Germline-derived CDR1 and CDR2 are SGHTA and FQGNSA. The ends were cut back, 1 base at V and 6 bases at J, with 13 bases in the middle. The CDR3 sequence is 15 residues long. The CDR3 DNA sequence: TGTGCCAGCAGCTTAGTCGCCGTAGTCAGCAATGAGCAGTTCTTC. It yields the protein CASSLVAVVSNEQFF.

V usage is TRBV6-5 and J usage is TRBJ2-3; D is undetermined. Germline V lookup: CDR1 MNHEY, CDR2 SVGAGI. V was trimmed by 7 bases and J by 2 bases, leaving 13 bases between them. CDR3 length equals 14 residues. CDR3 bases: TGTGCCAGCATCCCCAATGGCCTCACAGATACGCAGTATTTT. It is translated as CASIPNGLTDTQYF.

The chain is built from TRBV1 and TRBJ2-5; the table assigns TRBD2, which was not confirmed against the DNA. TRBV1 is a documented pseudogene. The CDR3 totals 17 residues. The CDR3 nucleotides read TGCACCAGCAGCCAGTGGACTAGCGGGAGACGGGAGGAGACCCAGTACTTC. It encodes CTSSQWTSGRREETQYF.

The chain has TRBV2 and TRBJ1-5; no clear D. Germline lookup yields CDR1 SNHLY and CDR2 FYNNEI. The CDR3 is 14 amino acids. V shed 4 bases and J shed 5 bases, with 12 bases lying between them. The CDR3 sequence: CASSGGLGDQPQHF. The CDR3 bases are TGTGCCAGCAGTGGAGGGCTTGGCGATCAGCCCCAGCATTTT.

The chain joins TRBV20-1 to TRBJ2-1, with unresolved D. The V end lost 7 bases, the J end lost 9 bases, and 4 bases lay between the germline ends. Looked up from germline, CDR1 is DFQATT and CDR2 is SNEGSKA (reference sequence). This CDR3 region has 8 residues. CDR3: CSVPEQFF. CDR3 sequence (DNA): TGCAGTGTCCCTGAGCAGTTCTTC.

The V call is TRBV5-1, the J call TRBJ1-4; 7 positions match TRBD1. The CDR3 runs 13 residues. Trimming removed 4 bases from V and 8 bases from J; junction bases left unmatched: 5. CDR1 and CDR2 from the germline V gene are SGHRS and YFSETQ. The CDR3 protein is CASSGTENEKLFF. The CDR3 coding sequence is TGCGCCAGCAGCGGGACAGAAAACGAAAAACTGTTTTTT.

The rearrangement uses TRBV4-1 and TRBJ1-1, with unresolved D. The CDR3 contains 14 residues. Deletions cut 1 base from V and 8 bases from J, with 14 bases between. Germline V gives CDR1 MGHRA, CDR2 YSYEKL. The CDR3 region has the DNA TGCGCCAGCAGCCAAGCCTCGGACGGAAGAGAAGCTTTCTTT. The encoded protein is CASSQASDGREAFF.

The chain employs TRBV29-1 and TRBJ2-5, with D possibly being TRBD2 (6 bases). V shed 1 base and J shed 6 bases, with 21 bases lying between them. The CDR3 totals 16 residues. The germline CDR1 and CDR2 sequences are SQVTM and ANQGSEA. The CDR3 region has the DNA TGCAGCGTTGAAGGTTCGGCAGGAGGGATAGTCAAGACCCAGTACTTC. Translating gives CSVEGSAGGIVKTQYF. The entire variable domain, with the rest obtained from reference TRBV29-1 and TRBJ2-5, is as follows: SAVISQKPSRDICQRGTSLTIQCQVDSQVTMMFWYRQQPGQSLTLIATANQGSEATYESGFVIDKFPISRPNLTFSTLTVSNMSPEDSSIYLCSVEGSAGGIVKTQYFGPGTRLLVL.

The gene calls are TRBV6-1 and TRBJ2-5; D is perhaps TRBD2 (5 bases). The germline V gene encodes CDR1 MNHNS and CDR2 SASEGT. V lost 2 bases and J lost 2, with 9 bases in between. The CDR3 runs to 14 residues. The CDR3 DNA reads TGTGCCAGCAGTGAATTGAGGGTACAAGAGACCCAGTACTTC. It translates to CASSELRVQETQYF.

This clone showed up just a few times. Here the CDR3 reads CARIGYGDGGAYEQYF. In DNA form, the CDR3 reads TGTGCCAGGATTGGATATGGGGACGGAGGTGCCTACGAGCAGTACTTC. J is TRBJ2-7 and V is TRBV7-3; D is perhaps TRBD1 or TRBD2 (5 bases each). V gave up 9 bases and J gave up 2 bases, with 23 bases separating them. CDR1 SGHTA and CDR2 FQGTGA come from the germline V gene. The CDR3 runs to 16 residues.

This chain joins TRBV7-2 and TRBJ1-2; D unclear. The V gene lost 4 bases and the J gene lost 2 bases, with 14 bases spanning the gap. Germline-derived CDR1 and CDR2 are SGHTA and FQGNSA. The CDR3 is 15 residues long. CDR3 in DNA: TGTGCCAGCAGCTCCCCGGTCAGGTTAAACTATGGCTACACCTTC. Protein product: CASSSPVRLNYGYTF. The whole variable domain, remainder taken from reference TRBV7-2 and TRBJ1-2, is GAGVSQSPSNKVTEKGKDVELRCDPISGHTALYWYRQSLGQGLEFLIYFQGNSAPDKSGLPSDRFSAERTGGSVSTLTIQRTQQEDSAVYLCASSSPVRLNYGYTFGSGTRLTVV.

The chain employs TRBV2 and TRBJ2-5; perhaps TRBD1 as D (6 bases). The CDR3 has 14 amino acids. Looked up from germline, CDR1 is SNHLY and CDR2 is FYNNEI. Trimming cost V 6 bases and J 2 bases, with 13 bases left between them. This CDR3 is CASRQGIRQETQYF. As DNA, the CDR3 is TGTGCCAGCAGACAGGGCATTCGGCAAGAGACCCAGTACTTC. The variable domain in full, with the rest retrieved from reference TRBV2 and TRBJ2-5, is EPEVTQTPSHQVTQMGQEVILRCVPISNHLYFYWYRQILGQKVEFLVSFYNNEISEKSEIFDDQFSVERPDGSNFTLKIRSTKLEDSAMYFCASRQGIRQETQYFGPGTRLLVL.

The chain employs TRBV28 and TRBJ2-5; D is unclear. The V gene lost 6 bases and the J gene lost 2 bases, with 16 bases spanning the gap. Germline-derived CDR1 and CDR2 are MDHEN and SYDVKM. CDR3 length equals 15 residues. The CDR3 sequence: CASRPMRLGQETQYF. CDR3 bases: TGTGCCAGCAGGCCAATGAGATTAGGGCAAGAGACCCAGTACTTC.

This sequence joins TRBV10-3 and TRBJ2-5; 7 bases line up with TRBD1. The CDR3 extends over 15 amino acids. Germline-derived CDR1 and CDR2 are ENHRY and SYGVKD. V shed 6 bases and J 4 bases; nucleotides not matched to a gene: 11. CDR3 in amino acids: CAISPTGSSGETQYF. The CDR3 DNA reads as TGTGCCATCAGCCCGACAGGGTCCTCTGGAGAGACCCAGTACTTC.

V usage is TRBV11-2 and J usage is TRBJ2-7; possibly TRBD2 for D (6 bases). The germline gives CDR1 SGHAT, CDR2 FQNNGV. The CDR3 runs 14 residues. Trimming left V 5 bases short and J 5 bases short, with 16 bases between. In DNA, the CDR3 is TGTGCCAGCAGCCGAGGAGGGGCGCGCAACGAGCAGTACTTC. Amino acid sequence: CASSRGGARNEQYF. Based on the CDR3 plus reference TRBV11-2 and TRBJ2-7, the full variable domain is EAGVAQSPRYKIIEKRQSVAFWCNPISGHATLYWYQQILGQGPKLLIQFQNNGVVDDSQLPKDRFSAERLKGVDSTLKIQPAKLEDSAVYLCASSRGGARNEQYFGPGTRLTVT.

The chain has TRBV5-1 and TRBJ2-2; tentative D call: TRBD1 (6 bases). Trimming took 3 bases from V and 1 from J, leaving 13 bases between them. Germline CDR1 reads SGHRS; CDR2 reads YFSETQ. The CDR3 covers 16 residues. The CDR3, as DNA: TGCGCCAGCAGCTCCGCACCACAGGGGAACACCGGGGAGCTGTTTTTT. Its protein product is CASSSAPQGNTGELFF. Variable domain in full (rest from reference TRBV5-1 and TRBJ2-2): KAGVTQTPRYLIKTRGQQVTLSCSPISGHRSVSWYQQTPGQGLQFLFEYFSETQRNKGNFPGRFSGRQFSNSRSEMNVSTLELGDSALYLCASSSAPQGNTGELFFGEGSRLTVL.

On this clone: This may be a read error: a much more frequent sequence differs by one nucleotide. The gene calls are TRBV7-3 and TRBJ1-3; D gene ambiguous. Germline lookup yields CDR1 SGHTA and CDR2 FQGTGA. This CDR3 is 14 amino acids long. V was pared by 5 bases and J by 0 bases, with 8 bases between. CDR3 loop: CASSPQSSGNTIYF. The CDR3 DNA reads TGTGCCAGCAGCCCCCAGAGCTCTGGAAACACCATATATTTT.

The chain has TRBV27 and TRBJ2-5; D gene uncertain. Germline V lookup: CDR1 MNHEY, CDR2 SMNVEV (reference sequence). The germline V and J ends were trimmed by 2 bases and 0 bases, with 7 bases remaining between them. This CDR3 region has 14 residues. CDR3 sequence reads: CASSLRPNQETQYF. CDR3 bases: TGTGCCAGCAGTTTAAGACCCAACCAAGAGACCCAGTACTTC.

The genes are TRBV7-3 and TRBJ2-7; D unclear. Per germline, CDR1 SGHTA and CDR2 FQGTGA. CDR3 length equals 14 residues. V was pared by 0 bases and J by 0 bases, with 6 bases between. CDR3 residues: CASSLTGSSYEQYF. The CDR3 DNA reads TGTGCCAGCAGCTTAACGGGTAGCTCCTACGAGCAGTACTTC.

V and J are TRBV2 and TRBJ2-1; D is unclear. The CDR3 consists of 17 residues. Germline-derived CDR1 and CDR2 are SNHLY and FYNNEI. V was cut by 5 bases and J by 0 bases, with 17 bases left in between. CDR3 sequence: CASSSRRSTNSYNEQFF. Written as DNA, the CDR3 is TGTGCCAGCAGTAGTCGACGTAGTACTAACTCCTACAATGAGCAGTTCTTC.